The T cell receptor (beta chain) described here comes from a study of blood T cell repertoires in COVID-19. Trimming cost V 6 bases and J 4 bases; bases outside gene matches: 6. Germline V gene lookup returns CDR1 SGHRS and CDR2 YFSETQ. The CDR3 spans 15 residues. As originally analysed: Estimates of nucleated cell counts were drawn from the amplification of reference gene primers. Method: immunoSEQ multiplex PCR; TCRdb's copy keeps in-frame clones and lacks some. The V and J calls and the clone size are those of that table, but D and trimming were determined from the DNA. The sample lists about 240,000 clones, around four fifths seen once, with about 3.9% in the top ten.

This sequence was found in a woman in her thirties or forties who had been exposed to COVID-19. The chain recombines TRBV5-1 with TRBJ2-5; TRBD2 agrees at 13 bases. Sequences were obtained from PBMCs or T cells enriched from blood (not recorded which). This chain's CDR3 is CASTRLAGGRETQYF. In DNA, the CDR3 is TGCGCCAGCACGAGACTAGCGGGGGGACGAGAGACCCAGTACTTC.